This record concerns one T cell receptor beta chain sequence. CDR1 is MDHEN, CDR2 SYDVKM, per germline. The junction had 10 bases not matched to a gene; V was cut back by 6 bases and J by 2 bases. This CDR3 is built from 15 residues. The protocol was immunoSEQ multiplex PCR, while the TCRdb copy is restricted to in-frame clones and leaves out a portion. The sample carries over 15,000 clones, around two thirds recorded once. The data were obtained in a study of PD-1 and CTLA-4 blockade in melanoma. The chain is built from TRBV28 and TRBJ2-7; 7 nucleotides agree with TRBD1. The specimen was CD8+ T cells from peripheral blood, collected from a patient given anti-PD-1 treatment. This TCR derives from a human donor with melanoma. The CDR3 is CASSIRTGTTYEQYF. The CDR3, as DNA: TGTGCCAGCAGCATACGGACAGGCACCACCTACGAGCAGTACTTC.